This T cell receptor beta chain was profiled in a study of T-cell memory formation after mild COVID-19. Study information: For the most part, TCR clusters were specific to one donor.

TCRdb re-analysed the 5' RACE reads in MiXCR, keeping a single row per CDR3 protein. Of 450,000 or so distinct CDR3 sequences in the sample, roughly 25% were seen once. Deletions cut 2 bases from V and 6 bases from J, with 19 bases between. The CDR3 totals 16 residues. CDR1 and CDR2 from the germline V gene are SGHVS and FNYEAQ. This sequence joins TRBV7-6 and TRBJ1-1; perhaps TRBD1 as D (5 bases). This TCR came from an adult woman who had mild COVID-19 (a few samples of this study predate the infection). Cell type and time point are not known. Sequenced material: PBMCs or a T cell subset sorted from them (not recorded which). The CDR3 region is CASSLNAGRDVSEAFF. CDR3 DNA: TGTGCCAGCAGCTTAAACGCGGGCAGGGATGTCTCTGAAGCTTTCTTT.